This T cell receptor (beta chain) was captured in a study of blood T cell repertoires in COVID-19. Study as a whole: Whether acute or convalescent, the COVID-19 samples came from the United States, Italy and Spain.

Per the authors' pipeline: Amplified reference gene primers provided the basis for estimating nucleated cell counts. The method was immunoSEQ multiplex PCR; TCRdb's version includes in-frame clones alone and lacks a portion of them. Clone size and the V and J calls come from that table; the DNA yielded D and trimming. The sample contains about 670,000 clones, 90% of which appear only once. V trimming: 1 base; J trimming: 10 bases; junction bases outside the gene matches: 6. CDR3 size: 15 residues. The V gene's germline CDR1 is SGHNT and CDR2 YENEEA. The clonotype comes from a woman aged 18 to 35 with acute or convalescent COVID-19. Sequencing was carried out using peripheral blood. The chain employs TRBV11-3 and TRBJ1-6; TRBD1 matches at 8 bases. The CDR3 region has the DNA TGTGCCAGCAGCTTAGGAGACGACAGGGGCTCACCCCTCCACTTT. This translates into CASSLGDDRGSPLHF.